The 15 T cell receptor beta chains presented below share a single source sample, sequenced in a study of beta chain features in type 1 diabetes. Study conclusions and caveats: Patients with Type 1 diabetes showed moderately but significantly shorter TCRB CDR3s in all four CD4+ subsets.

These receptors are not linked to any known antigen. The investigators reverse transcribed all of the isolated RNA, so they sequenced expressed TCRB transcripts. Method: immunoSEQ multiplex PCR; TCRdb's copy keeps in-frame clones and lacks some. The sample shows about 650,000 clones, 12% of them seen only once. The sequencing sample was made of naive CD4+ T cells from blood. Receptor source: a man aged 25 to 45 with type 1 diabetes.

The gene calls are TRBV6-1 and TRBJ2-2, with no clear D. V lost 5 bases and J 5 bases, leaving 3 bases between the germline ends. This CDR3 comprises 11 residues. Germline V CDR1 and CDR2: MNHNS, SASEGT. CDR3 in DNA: TGTGCCAGCAGTTTTACCGGGGAGCTGTTTTTT. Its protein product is CASSFTGELFF.

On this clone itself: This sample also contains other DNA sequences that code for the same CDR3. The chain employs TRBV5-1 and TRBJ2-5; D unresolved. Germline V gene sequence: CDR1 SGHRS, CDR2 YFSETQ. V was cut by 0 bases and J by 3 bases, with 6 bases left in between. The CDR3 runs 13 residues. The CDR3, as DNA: TGCGCCAGCAGCTTGGGGCCCGAAGAGACCCAGTACTTC. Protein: CASSLGPEETQYF.

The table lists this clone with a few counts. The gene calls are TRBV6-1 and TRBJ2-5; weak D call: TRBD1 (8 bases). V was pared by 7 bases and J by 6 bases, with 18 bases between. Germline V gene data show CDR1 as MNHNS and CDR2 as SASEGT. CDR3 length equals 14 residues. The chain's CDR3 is CASTPGQGGKTQYF. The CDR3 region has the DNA TGTGCCAGCACCCCAGGACAGGGAGGGAAGACCCAGTACTTC.

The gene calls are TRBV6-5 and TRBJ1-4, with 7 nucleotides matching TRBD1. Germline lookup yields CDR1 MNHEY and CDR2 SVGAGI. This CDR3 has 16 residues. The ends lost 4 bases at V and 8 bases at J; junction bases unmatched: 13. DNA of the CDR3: TGTGCCAGCAGTTTCCGAGTTGGAGGGGGCAACGAAAAACTGTTTTTT. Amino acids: CASSFRVGGGNEKLFF.

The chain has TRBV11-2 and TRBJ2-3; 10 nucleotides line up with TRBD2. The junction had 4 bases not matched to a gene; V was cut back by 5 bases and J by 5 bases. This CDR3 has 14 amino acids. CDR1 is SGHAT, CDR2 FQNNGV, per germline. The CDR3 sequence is CASSPGLAVDTQYF. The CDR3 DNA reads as TGTGCCAGCAGCCCAGGACTAGCGGTAGATACGCAGTATTTT. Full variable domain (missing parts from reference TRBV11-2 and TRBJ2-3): EAGVAQSPRYKIIEKRQSVAFWCNPISGHATLYWYQQILGQGPKLLIQFQNNGVVDDSQLPKDRFSAERLKGVDSTLKIQPAKLEDSAVYLCASSPGLAVDTQYFGPGTRLTVL.

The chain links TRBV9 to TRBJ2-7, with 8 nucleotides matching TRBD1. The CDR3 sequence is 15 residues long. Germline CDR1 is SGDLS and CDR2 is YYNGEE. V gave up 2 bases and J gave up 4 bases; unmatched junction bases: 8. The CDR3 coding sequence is TGTGCCAGCAGCGTGGGGACAGGCGAAGTTTACGAGCAGTACTTC. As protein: CASSVGTGEVYEQYF. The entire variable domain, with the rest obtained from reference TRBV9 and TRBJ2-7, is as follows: DSGVTQTPKHLITATGQRVTLRCSPRSGDLSVYWYQQSLDQGLQFLIQYYNGEERAKGNILERFSAQQFPDLHSELNLSSLELGDSALYFCASSVGTGEVYEQYFGPGTRLTVT.

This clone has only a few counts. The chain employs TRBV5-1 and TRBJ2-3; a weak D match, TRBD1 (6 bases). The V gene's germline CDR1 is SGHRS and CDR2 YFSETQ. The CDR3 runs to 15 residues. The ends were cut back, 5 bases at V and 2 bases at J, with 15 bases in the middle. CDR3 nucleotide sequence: TGCGCCAGCAGTAAGGGGGAGATTTACACAGATACGCAGTATTTT. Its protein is CASSKGEIYTDTQYF.

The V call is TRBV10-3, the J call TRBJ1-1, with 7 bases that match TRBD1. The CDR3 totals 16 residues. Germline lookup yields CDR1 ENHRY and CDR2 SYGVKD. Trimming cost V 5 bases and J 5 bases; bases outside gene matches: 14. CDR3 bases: TGTGCCATCAGTTCCTACCAGACAGGGCCAGGAACTGAAGCTTTCTTT. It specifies CAISSYQTGPGTEAFF.

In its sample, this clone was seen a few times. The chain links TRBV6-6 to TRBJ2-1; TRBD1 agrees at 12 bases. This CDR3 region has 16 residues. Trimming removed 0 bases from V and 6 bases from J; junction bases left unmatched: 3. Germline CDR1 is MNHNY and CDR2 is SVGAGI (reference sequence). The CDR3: CASSYSGTGGLNEQFF. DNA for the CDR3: TGTGCCAGCAGTTACTCTGGGACAGGGGGCCTCAATGAGCAGTTCTTC.

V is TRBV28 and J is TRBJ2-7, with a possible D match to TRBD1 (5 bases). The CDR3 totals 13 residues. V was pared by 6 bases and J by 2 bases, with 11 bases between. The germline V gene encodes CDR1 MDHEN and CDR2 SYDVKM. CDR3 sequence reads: CASRTQGPYEQYF. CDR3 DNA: TGTGCCAGCAGAACTCAGGGTCCCTACGAGCAGTACTTC. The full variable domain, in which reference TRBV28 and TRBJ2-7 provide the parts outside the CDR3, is DVKVTQSSRYLVKRTGEKVFLECVQDMDHENMFWYRQDPGLGLRLIYFSYDVKMKEKGDIPEGYSVSREKKERFSLILESASTNQTSMYLCASRTQGPYEQYFGPGTRLTVT.

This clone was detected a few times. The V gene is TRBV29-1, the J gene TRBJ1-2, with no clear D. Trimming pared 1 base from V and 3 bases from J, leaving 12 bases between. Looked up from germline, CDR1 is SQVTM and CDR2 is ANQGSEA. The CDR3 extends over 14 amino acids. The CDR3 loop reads CSVEARTGDYGYTF. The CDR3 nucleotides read TGCAGCGTTGAAGCACGCACGGGTGACTATGGCTACACCTTC. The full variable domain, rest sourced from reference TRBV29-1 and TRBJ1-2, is SAVISQKPSRDICQRGTSLTIQCQVDSQVTMMFWYRQQPGQSLTLIATANQGSEATYESGFVIDKFPISRPNLTFSTLTVSNMSPEDSSIYLCSVEARTGDYGYTFGSGTRLTVV.

CDR3 sequence (DNA): TGCGCCAGCAGCCAAGGAGGTTTCAACACCGGGGAGCTGTTTTTT. Its protein product is CASSQGGFNTGELFF. V and J are TRBV4-3 and TRBJ2-2; D unresolved. Trimming stripped 1 base from V and 2 bases from J, with 8 bases between. Germline V gene data show CDR1 as LGHNA and CDR2 as YSLEER. The CDR3 is 15 residues long.

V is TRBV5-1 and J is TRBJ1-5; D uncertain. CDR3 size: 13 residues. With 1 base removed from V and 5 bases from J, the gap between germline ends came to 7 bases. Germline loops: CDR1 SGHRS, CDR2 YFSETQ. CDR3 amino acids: CASSLNADQPQHF. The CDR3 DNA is TGCGCCAGCAGCTTGAATGCTGATCAGCCCCAGCATTTT.

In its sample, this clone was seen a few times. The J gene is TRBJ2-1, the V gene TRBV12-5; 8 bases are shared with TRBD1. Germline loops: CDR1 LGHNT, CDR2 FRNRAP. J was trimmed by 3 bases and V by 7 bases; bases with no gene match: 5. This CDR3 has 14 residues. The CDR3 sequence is CASAQGAGYNEQFF. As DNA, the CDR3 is TGTGCTAGTGCTCAGGGGGCGGGCTACAATGAGCAGTTCTTC.

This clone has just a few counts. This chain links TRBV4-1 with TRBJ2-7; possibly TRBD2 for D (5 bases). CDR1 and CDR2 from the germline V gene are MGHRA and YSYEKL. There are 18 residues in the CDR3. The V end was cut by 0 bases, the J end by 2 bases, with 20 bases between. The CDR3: CASSQEGGGERPTYEQYF. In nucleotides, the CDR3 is TGCGCCAGCAGCCAAGAGGGCGGTGGGGAGCGCCCCACCTACGAGCAGTACTTC.